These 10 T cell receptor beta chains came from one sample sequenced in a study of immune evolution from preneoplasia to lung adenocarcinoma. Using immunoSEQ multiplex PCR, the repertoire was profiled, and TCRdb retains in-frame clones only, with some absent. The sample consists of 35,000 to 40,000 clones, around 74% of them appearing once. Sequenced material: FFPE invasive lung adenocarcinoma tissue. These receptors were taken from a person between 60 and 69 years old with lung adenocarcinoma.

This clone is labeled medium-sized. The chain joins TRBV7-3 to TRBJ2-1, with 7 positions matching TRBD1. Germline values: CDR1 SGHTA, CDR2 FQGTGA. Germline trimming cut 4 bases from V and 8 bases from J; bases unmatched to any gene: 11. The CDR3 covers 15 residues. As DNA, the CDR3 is TGTGCCAGCAGCTCCAGACAGGGTATTAGCGATGAGCAGTTCTTC. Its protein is CASSSRQGISDEQFF.

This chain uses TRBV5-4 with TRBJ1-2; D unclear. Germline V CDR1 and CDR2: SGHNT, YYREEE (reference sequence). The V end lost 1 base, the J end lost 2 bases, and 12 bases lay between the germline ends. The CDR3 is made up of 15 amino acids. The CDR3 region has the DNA TGTGCCAGCAGCTTGCCCGGCAGGCCCAACTATGGCTACACCTTC. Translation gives CASSLPGRPNYGYTF.

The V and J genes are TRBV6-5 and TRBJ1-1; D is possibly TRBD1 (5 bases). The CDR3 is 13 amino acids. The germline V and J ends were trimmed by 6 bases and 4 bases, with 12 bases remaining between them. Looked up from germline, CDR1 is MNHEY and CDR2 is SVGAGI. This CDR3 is CASRPPGVTEAFF. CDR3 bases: TGTGCCAGCAGGCCGCCGGGGGTCACTGAAGCTTTCTTT.

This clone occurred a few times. In DNA form, the CDR3 reads TGTGCCAGCAGCCCGGAGATATCACGCCACAATGAGCAGTTCTTC. It encodes CASSPEISRHNEQFF. The chain recombines TRBV7-2 with TRBJ2-1; no clear D. In germline, CDR1 is SGHTA, CDR2 FQGNSA. CDR3 length equals 15 residues. V lost 5 bases to trimming and J lost 5 bases, with 16 bases between them.

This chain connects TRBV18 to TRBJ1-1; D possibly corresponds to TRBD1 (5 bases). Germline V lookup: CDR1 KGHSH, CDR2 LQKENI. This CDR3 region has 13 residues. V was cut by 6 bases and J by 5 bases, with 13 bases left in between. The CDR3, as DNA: TGTGCCAGCTCCCCCTCCCAGGGAACTGAAGCTTTCTTT. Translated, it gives CASSPSQGTEAFF.

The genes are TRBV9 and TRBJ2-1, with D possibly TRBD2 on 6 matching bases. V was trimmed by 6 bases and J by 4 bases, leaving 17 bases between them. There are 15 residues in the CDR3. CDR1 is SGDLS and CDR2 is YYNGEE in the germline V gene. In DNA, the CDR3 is TGTGCCAGCACCCGGGACGGGAGTAGGTACAATGAGCAGTTCTTC. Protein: CASTRDGSRYNEQFF.

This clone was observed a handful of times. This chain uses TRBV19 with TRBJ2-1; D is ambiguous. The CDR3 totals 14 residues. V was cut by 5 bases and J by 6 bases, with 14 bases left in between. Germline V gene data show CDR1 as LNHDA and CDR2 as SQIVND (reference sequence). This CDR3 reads CASSPSLVGNEQFF. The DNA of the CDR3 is TGTGCCAGTAGTCCTTCGCTGGTGGGCAATGAGCAGTTCTTC.

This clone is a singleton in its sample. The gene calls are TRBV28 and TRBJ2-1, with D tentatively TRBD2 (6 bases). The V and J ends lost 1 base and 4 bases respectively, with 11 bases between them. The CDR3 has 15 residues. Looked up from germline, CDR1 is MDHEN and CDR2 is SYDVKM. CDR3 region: CASSLFGGTYNEQFF. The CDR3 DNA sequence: TGTGCCAGCAGTTTATTTGGCGGGACTTACAATGAGCAGTTCTTC.

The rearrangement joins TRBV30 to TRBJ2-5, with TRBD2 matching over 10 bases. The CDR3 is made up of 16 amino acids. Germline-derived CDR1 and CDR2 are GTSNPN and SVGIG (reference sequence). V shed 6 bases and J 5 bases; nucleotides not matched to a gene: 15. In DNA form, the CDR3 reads TGTGCCTGTCTGCCCCGGAGCGGGAGGGAGCATGAGACCCAGTACTTC. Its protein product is CACLPRSGREHETQYF. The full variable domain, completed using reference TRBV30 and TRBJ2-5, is SQTIHQWPATLVQPVGSPLSLECTVEGTSNPNLYWYRQAAGRGLQLLFYSVGIGQISSEVPQNLSASRPQDRQFILSSKKLLLSDSGFYLCACLPRSGREHETQYFGPGTRLLVL.

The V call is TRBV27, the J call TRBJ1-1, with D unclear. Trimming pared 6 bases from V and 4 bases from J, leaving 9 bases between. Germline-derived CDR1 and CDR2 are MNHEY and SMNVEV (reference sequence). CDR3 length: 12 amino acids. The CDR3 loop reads CASSQGGTEAFF. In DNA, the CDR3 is TGTGCCAGCAGCCAAGGAGGCACTGAAGCTTTCTTT.